Reported below is one T cell receptor beta chain. The CDR3 extends over 12 amino acids. Germline V gives CDR1 SGHRS, CDR2 YFSETQ. Trimming left V 4 bases short and J 5 bases short, with 10 bases between. The sample is drawn from a study of PD-1 blockade in classical Hodgkin lymphoma. Every one of the patients relapsed after autologous stem cell transplantation (brentuximab vedotin exposure was variable). Some clones are missing from TCRdb's copy, which holds only in-frame ones; the method was immunoSEQ multiplex PCR. The sample holds 55,000 to 75,000 clones, about two thirds seen once. This clonotype was sampled from a human donor with classical Hodgkin lymphoma. The chain employs TRBV5-1 and TRBJ2-7; maybe TRBD2 (6 bases). Sequenced material: peripheral blood mononuclear cells (PBMCs), taken before the second cycle of nivolumab. The CDR3 loop is CASSQGGHEQYF. As DNA, the CDR3 is TGCGCCAGCAGCCAGGGAGGCCACGAGCAGTACTTC.